This TCR beta chain was sequenced for a study of CD8+ T cells in alopecia areata. Study details: It was oral tofacitinib, at 5 to 10 mg twice daily, that treated patients received. The study, taken as a whole, reports: Throughout tofacitinib, many expanded lesional clones continued to persist in scalp and blood.

cDNA reverse transcribed from extracted RNA served as the sequencing template. Here immunoSEQ multiplex PCR was the method, and the copy in TCRdb shows in-frame clones only, minus some. The sample gives around 190,000 clones, around 60% of which show up once; 1.3% is in the top ten. Notes on this clone: Its antigen is unknown.

Treatment: oral pan-JAK inhibitor, 5-10 mg twice daily. Germline lookup yields CDR1 MGHRA and CDR2 YSYEKL. CDR3 size: 15 residues. V gave up 1 base and J gave up 4 bases; unmatched junction bases: 5. This chain links TRBV4-1 with TRBJ1-2, with 8 bases lining up with TRBD1. The source was CD4+ T cells sorted from blood, collected at roughly week 49, from a patient treated with tofacitinib. This TCR came from a human donor with alopecia areata. The CDR3 bases are TGCGCCAGCAGCCAAGGGGACAGGACGCTCTATGGCTACACCTTC. It specifies CASSQGDRTLYGYTF.